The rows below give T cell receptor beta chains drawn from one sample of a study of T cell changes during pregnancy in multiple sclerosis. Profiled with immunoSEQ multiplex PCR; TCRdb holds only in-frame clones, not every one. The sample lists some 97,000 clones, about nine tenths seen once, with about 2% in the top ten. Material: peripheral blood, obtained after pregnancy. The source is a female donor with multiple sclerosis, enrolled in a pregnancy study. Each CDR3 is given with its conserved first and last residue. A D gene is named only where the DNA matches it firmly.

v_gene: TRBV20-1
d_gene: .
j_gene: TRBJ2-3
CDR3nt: TGCAGTGCCCCATGGAGAGATACGCAGTATTTT
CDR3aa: CSAPWRDTQYF

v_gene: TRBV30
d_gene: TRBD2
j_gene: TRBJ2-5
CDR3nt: TGTGCCTGGAAAAGACTAGCGGGGGATCAAGAGACCCAGTACTTC
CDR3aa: CAWKRLAGDQETQYF

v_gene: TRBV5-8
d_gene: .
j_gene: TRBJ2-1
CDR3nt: TGTGCCAGCAGCTTGGGGCTAACTAAATACAATGAGCAGTTCTTC
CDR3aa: CASSLGLTKYNEQFF

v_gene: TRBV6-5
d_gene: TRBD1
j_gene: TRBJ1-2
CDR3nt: TGTGCCAGCAGGGACTCGGGGACAGGGGTTGGCTACACCTTC
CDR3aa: CASRDSGTGVGYTF

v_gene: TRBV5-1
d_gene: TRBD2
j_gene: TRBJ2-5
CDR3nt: TGCGCCAGCAGATCTAGCGGGGCCGCTGGGGAGACCCAGTACTTC
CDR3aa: CASRSSGAAGETQYF

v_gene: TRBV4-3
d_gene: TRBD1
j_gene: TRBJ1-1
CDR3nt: TGCGCCAGCAGCCAATCAACCGCAGGGGGCATGAACACTGAAGCTTTCTTT
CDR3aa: CASSQSTAGGMNTEAFF

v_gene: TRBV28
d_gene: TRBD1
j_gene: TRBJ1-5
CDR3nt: TGTGCCAGCAGTCGTATACAGGGGGGCCTCGGGCAGCCCCAGCATTTT
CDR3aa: CASSRIQGGLGQPQHF

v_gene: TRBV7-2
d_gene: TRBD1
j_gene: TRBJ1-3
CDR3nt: TGTGCCAGCAGCTTAAGGGGGCGAAACACCATATATTTT
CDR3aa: CASSLRGRNTIYF

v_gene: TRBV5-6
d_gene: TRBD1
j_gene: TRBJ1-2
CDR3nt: TGTGCCAGCAGCTCGGTGGGGGCAGGGGGTTATGGCTACACCTTC
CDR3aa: CASSSVGAGGYGYTF

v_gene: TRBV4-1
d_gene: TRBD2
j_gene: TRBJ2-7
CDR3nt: TGCGCCAGCAGCCTGGGGCCGGGAGGGTCCTACGAGCAGTACTTC
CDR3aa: CASSLGPGGSYEQYF

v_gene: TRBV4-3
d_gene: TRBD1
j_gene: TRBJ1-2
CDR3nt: TGCGCCAGCAGCCGGGACAGGGCCTATGGCTACACCTTC
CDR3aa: CASSRDRAYGYTF

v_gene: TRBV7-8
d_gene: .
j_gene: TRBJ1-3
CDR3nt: TGTGCCAGCAGCCCTCCCCCGACAGGTTTCGTAAACACCATATATTTT
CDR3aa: CASSPPPTGFVNTIYF

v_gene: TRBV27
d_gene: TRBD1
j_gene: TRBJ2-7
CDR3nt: TGTGCCAGCAGCCGCCTGGGGACAGGGAAGTACGAGCAGTACTTC
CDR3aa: CASSRLGTGKYEQYF

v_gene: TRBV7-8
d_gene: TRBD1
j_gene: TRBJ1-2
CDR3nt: TGTGCCAGCAGCTTAGCAGGGGGCAATGGCTACACCTTC
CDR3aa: CASSLAGGNGYTF

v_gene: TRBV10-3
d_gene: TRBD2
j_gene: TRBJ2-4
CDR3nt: TGTGCCACCCAGCTCGGGACGGGGGGGTCCATTCAGTACTTC
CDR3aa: CATQLGTGGSIQYF

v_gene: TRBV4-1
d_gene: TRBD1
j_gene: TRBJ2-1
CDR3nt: TGCGCCAGCAGCCAACCCGACAGGGGCTACTACAATGAGCAGTTCTTC
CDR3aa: CASSQPDRGYYNEQFF

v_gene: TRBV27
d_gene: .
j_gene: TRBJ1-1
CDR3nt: TGTGCCAGCAGTCCCCGCGGGGGGGGGAACACTGAAGCTTTCTTT
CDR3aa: CASSPRGGGNTEAFF